The 27 T cell receptor beta chains below come from one sample, sequenced in a study of T cell responses to AZD1222 COVID-19 vaccine. Clones were read by immunoSEQ multiplex PCR, and TCRdb kept only the in-frame ones, dropping some. The table has some 69,000 clones, around 78% seen once; the top ten hold more than 20%. Sequencing used peripheral blood, obtained 28 days after the second AZD1222 dose. These receptors were collected from an adult who received the AZD1222 COVID-19 vaccine.

This chain uses TRBV6-2 or TRBV6-3 with TRBJ2-7; D gene unclear. Trimming stripped 5 bases from V and 6 bases from J, with 11 bases between. The CDR3 runs to 12 residues. The germline gives CDR1 MNHEY, CDR2 SVGEGT. DNA of the CDR3: TGTGCCAGCAGTCTCAACCGGCGCGAGCAGTACTTC. This sequence encodes CASSLNRREQYF.

The rearrangement links TRBV13 to TRBJ2-3; D is undetermined. Germline V CDR1 and CDR2: PRHDT, FYEKMQ (reference sequence). Trimming shortened V by 1 base and J by 3 bases, and 2 bases separated the two germline ends. This CDR3 region has 12 residues. The CDR3 DNA reads TGTGCCAGCAGCTTAGAGACAGATACGCAGTATTTT. Residues: CASSLETDTQYF.

The V and J genes are TRBV11-3 and TRBJ2-5; weak D call: TRBD2 (6 bases). This CDR3 is 13 amino acids long. The germline V gene encodes CDR1 SGHNT and CDR2 YENEEA. With 4 bases removed from V and 5 bases from J, the gap between germline ends came to 11 bases. CDR3 coding DNA: TGTGCCAGCAGCTCCCAGGAGGGCGAGACCCAGTACTTC. Translation: CASSSQEGETQYF.

This chain connects TRBV7-2 to TRBJ2-3; D might be TRBD1 or TRBD2, each matching 7 bases. The CDR3 runs 14 residues. Germline CDR1 reads SGHTA; CDR2 reads FQGNSA. V lost 5 bases to trimming and J lost 7 bases, with 16 bases between them. The CDR3 DNA follows: TGTGCCAGCAGCAAATACAGGGGAGGGTATACGCAGTATTTT. Protein sequence: CASSKYRGGYTQYF.

The V gene is TRBV19, the J gene TRBJ1-2; possible D gene TRBD1, 6 bases. The V gene's germline CDR1 is LNHDA and CDR2 SQIVND (reference sequence). CDR3 length: 14 residues. The V and J ends lost 1 base and 8 bases respectively, with 14 bases between them. CDR3 protein: CASSIGGAGSGYTF. The CDR3 DNA reads as TGTGCCAGTAGTATAGGGGGGGCAGGGAGCGGCTACACCTTC. The full variable domain, in which reference TRBV19 and TRBJ1-2 provide the parts outside the CDR3, is DGGITQSPKYLFRKEGQNVTLSCEQNLNHDAMYWYRQDPGQGLRLIYYSQIVNDFQKGDIAEGYSVSREKKESFPLTVTSAQKNPTAFYLCASSIGGAGSGYTFGSGTRLTVV.

This clone was found once. CDR3 sequence (DNA): TGCGCCAGCAGCCAAGATTCAATCTTTGAGACCCAGTACTTC. Protein: CASSQDSIFETQYF. This rearrangement joins TRBV4-1 to TRBJ2-5; D not resolved. Looked up from germline, CDR1 is MGHRA and CDR2 is YSYEKL. This CDR3 has 14 amino acids. V lost 0 bases and J lost 5, with 10 bases in between.

The chain has TRBV10-3 and TRBJ2-3; D ambiguous. Deletions cut 6 bases from V and 0 bases from J, with 4 bases between. CDR1 is ENHRY, CDR2 SYGVKD, per germline. The CDR3 covers 12 residues. The CDR3 sequence is CAISQSTDTQYF. The CDR3 DNA is TGTGCCATCAGCCAAAGCACAGATACGCAGTATTTT.

This chain connects TRBV6-5 to TRBJ2-3; unclear D gene. V lost 6 bases and J lost 7, with 14 bases in between. The CDR3 is made up of 13 amino acids. Germline assignment: CDR1 MNHEY and CDR2 SVGAGI. CDR3 sequence reads: CASRPTEWYTQYF. The DNA of the CDR3 is TGTGCCAGCAGACCGACTGAGTGGTATACGCAGTATTTT.

In its sample, this clone is medium-sized. The chain employs TRBV10-1 and TRBJ2-1; no clear D. Germline CDR1 reads WNHNN; CDR2 reads SYGVQD (reference sequence). V dropped 2 bases and J dropped 2 bases, with 7 bases sitting between them. The CDR3 runs to 14 residues. The CDR3 coding sequence is TGCGCCAGCAGTGAGGATACAGCCTACAATGAGCAGTTCTTC. This translates into CASSEDTAYNEQFF.

This chain uses TRBV19 with TRBJ2-1; D may be TRBD1 (6 bases). In germline, CDR1 is LNHDA, CDR2 SQIVND (reference sequence). The CDR3 length is 15 residues. Trimming left V 3 bases short and J 7 bases short, with 16 bases between. The CDR3 sequence is CASSISGRGINEQFF. DNA of the CDR3: TGTGCCAGTAGTATTTCAGGCAGGGGAATTAATGAGCAGTTCTTC.

The rearrangement links TRBV6-5 to TRBJ1-1, with no clear D. The length of the CDR3 is 15 residues. Germline V lookup: CDR1 MNHEY, CDR2 SVGAGI. Trimming removed 6 bases at V and 0 bases at J, with 14 bases between. The CDR3 sequence: CASRQSRVMNTEAFF. The DNA of the CDR3 is TGTGCCAGCAGGCAAAGCCGGGTCATGAACACTGAAGCTTTCTTT.

This clone was picked up one time. The genes are TRBV6-5 and TRBJ2-3; 13 bases align to TRBD2. The ends lost 6 bases at V and 4 bases at J; junction bases unmatched: 4. The CDR3 loop spans 15 amino acids. Germline loops: CDR1 MNHEY, CDR2 SVGAGI. CDR3 amino acids: CASSSLAGGPDTQYF. CDR3 sequence (DNA): TGTGCCAGCAGCTCACTAGCGGGGGGGCCAGATACGCAGTATTTT.

This clone was seen a single time. V usage is TRBV3-1 (or the pseudogene TRBV3-2) and J usage is TRBJ2-2; 11 positions agree with TRBD2. The V and J ends lost 4 bases and 3 bases, in that order; junction bases with no gene match: 10. The CDR3 is made up of 18 amino acids. Germline V gene sequence: CDR1 LGHDT, CDR2 YNNKEL (reference sequence). The CDR3 spells CASSPSGIAGGDTGELFF. The CDR3 DNA reads TGTGCCAGCAGCCCCTCAGGGATAGCGGGGGGGGACACCGGGGAGCTGTTTTTT.

The chain has TRBV6-5 and TRBJ1-1, with a weak D call TRBD1 (5 bases). V was pared by 6 bases and J by 0 bases, with 14 bases between. The CDR3 runs 15 residues. Germline V gene data show CDR1 as MNHEY and CDR2 as SVGAGI. The CDR3 nucleotides are TGTGCCAGCAGACGGAGGGGACTGATGAACACTGAAGCTTTCTTT. This gives the protein CASRRRGLMNTEAFF.

This chain links TRBV7-9 with TRBJ2-7, with D maybe TRBD1 (5 bases). The CDR3 contains 14 residues. V was cut by 5 bases and J by 3 bases, with 14 bases left in between. CDR1 SEHNR and CDR2 FQNEAQ come from the germline V gene (reference sequence). The CDR3 reads CASSRADILYEQYF. DNA of the CDR3: TGTGCCAGCAGCCGTGCGGACATCCTCTACGAGCAGTACTTC.

The chain has TRBV6-1 and TRBJ1-3; D is undetermined. Germline CDR1 MNHNS, CDR2 SASEGT. The length of the CDR3 is 16 residues. V was trimmed by 4 bases and J by 0 bases, leaving 13 bases between them. Here the CDR3 DNA reads TGTGCCAGCAGTGGCCTCCGGGCAGACTCTGGAAACACCATATATTTT. Amino acids: CASSGLRADSGNTIYF.

A word on this clone: Distinct nucleotide sequences in the sample also encode this CDR3. This rearrangement joins TRBV6-5 to TRBJ2-7; D is unresolved. Germline-derived CDR1 and CDR2 are MNHEY and SVGAGI. The V end lost 4 bases, the J end lost 2 bases, and 6 bases lay between the germline ends. The CDR3 sequence is 12 residues long. The CDR3 bases are TGTGCCAGCAGTTCTACGGCCTACGAGCAGTACTTC. It translates to CASSSTAYEQYF.

The chain is built from TRBV10-2 and TRBJ2-7; TRBD2 agrees at 10 bases. The CDR3 spans 14 residues. Trimming removed 2 bases from V and 3 bases from J; junction bases left unmatched: 1. CDR1 is WSHSY, CDR2 SAAADI, per germline. The CDR3 DNA sequence: TGCGCCAGCAGTGAGCCTAGCGGGAGCTACGAGCAGTACTTC. Its protein is CASSEPSGSYEQYF.

The chain employs TRBV5-4 and TRBJ2-3, with 9 bases identical to TRBD2. CDR1 SGHNT and CDR2 YYREEE come from the germline V gene (reference sequence). The CDR3 runs to 15 residues. J gave up 6 bases and V 6 bases, and 11 bases lay outside the gene matches. The CDR3 DNA reads as TGTGCCAGCATTCCTGGCGGGGGGGCTTTTGATACGCAGTATTTT. This gives the protein CASIPGGGAFDTQYF.

V is TRBV4-2 and J is TRBJ1-4; D perhaps matches TRBD1 (5 bases). The germline V and J ends were trimmed by 1 base and 3 bases, with 12 bases remaining between them. The V gene's germline CDR1 is LGHNA and CDR2 YNFKEQ. The CDR3 totals 16 residues. The DNA of the CDR3 is TGTGCCAGCAGCCAAGCCGCGGGGGAAGCTAATGAAAAACTGTTTTTT. Translation gives CASSQAAGEANEKLFF.

The genes are TRBV7-8 and TRBJ2-7; 11 bases line up with TRBD2. Germline-derived CDR1 and CDR2 are SGHVS and FQNEAQ. After removal of 2 bases from V and 2 bases from J, the junction contained 2 bases not matched to a gene. The CDR3 spans 15 residues. The CDR3 region has the DNA TGTGCCAGCAGCTTACGACTAGCGGGACCCTACGAGCAGTACTTC. Residues: CASSLRLAGPYEQYF.

The chain couples TRBV9 to TRBJ2-3; maybe TRBD1 (5 bases). Germline V gene sequence: CDR1 SGDLS, CDR2 YYNGEE. V lost 0 bases and J lost 4, with 12 bases in between. The length of the CDR3 is 15 residues. The CDR3 loop reads CASSVDALGADTQYF. As DNA, the CDR3 is TGTGCCAGCAGCGTAGACGCCTTAGGGGCAGATACGCAGTATTTT.

Here the CDR3 reads CASGILARKETQYF. The CDR3 DNA reads TGTGCCAGCGGCATACTAGCGCGAAAAGAGACCCAGTACTTC. This chain uses TRBV6-5 with TRBJ2-5, with TRBD2 identical over 7 bases. Germline V CDR1 and CDR2: MNHEY, SVGAGI. The length of the CDR3 is 14 residues. The V segment lost 8 bases and the J segment 3 bases; nucleotides outside the gene matches: 9.

V is TRBV18 and J is TRBJ2-5, with D perhaps being TRBD1 or TRBD2 (6 bases each). CDR1 KGHSH and CDR2 LQKENI come from the germline V gene. V lost 6 bases, J lost 6 bases, and 14 bases lay in between. This CDR3 has 13 residues. The CDR3 bases are TGTGCCAGCTCCCCGAGGGGGGAGCAGACCCAGTACTTC. It encodes CASSPRGEQTQYF.

This chain joins TRBV13 and TRBJ2-1, with 7 bases matching TRBD1. This CDR3 is built from 14 residues. Unmatched junction bases numbered 8, after V lost 4 bases and J lost 8 bases. Germline CDR1 and CDR2: PRHDT and FYEKMQ (reference sequence). CDR3 sequence (DNA): TGTGCCAGCAGCTCGATGACAGGGATCGATGAGCAGTTCTTC. It specifies CASSSMTGIDEQFF.

This chain links TRBV2 with TRBJ1-1; weak D call: TRBD1 (5 bases). The CDR3 consists of 14 residues. V was shortened by 5 bases and J by 3 bases, with 13 bases between the two germline ends. Germline V lookup: CDR1 SNHLY, CDR2 FYNNEI. The CDR3 region has the DNA TGTGCCAGCAGTTTCAGGGTATCGGACACTGAAGCTTTCTTT. Protein product: CASSFRVSDTEAFF. Combining the CDR3 with reference TRBV2 and TRBJ1-1 gives the whole variable domain EPEVTQTPSHQVTQMGQEVILRCVPISNHLYFYWYRQILGQKVEFLVSFYNNEISEKSEIFDDQFSVERPDGSNFTLKIRSTKLEDSAMYFCASSFRVSDTEAFFGQGTRLTVV.

The rearrangement joins TRBV29-1 to TRBJ2-1, with D maybe TRBD2 (6 bases). The CDR3 is made up of 14 amino acids. V lost 3 bases, J lost 6 bases, and 15 bases lay in between. Germline values: CDR1 SQVTM, CDR2 ANQGSEA. CDR3 protein: CSVEAGRLVNEQFF. The CDR3, as DNA: TGCAGCGTTGAGGCGGGAAGGTTGGTCAATGAGCAGTTCTTC.